The 15 T cell receptor beta chains below come from one sample, sequenced in a study of tissue T cells after allogeneic stem cell transplantation. Time point denoted: mouse harvest day 7 after allogeneic transplant. The graft held 10^6 splenic CD5+ T cells and 10^7 T-cell-depleted bone marrow cells. Libraries were prepared by immunoSEQ multiplex PCR; TCRdb keeps only in-frame clonotypes and omits some of them. Among 5,500 to 8,000 clones listed, roughly half were seen once. Source material: lymph node tissue. These receptors all come from a female BALB/c mouse given C57BL/6 T cells with graft-versus-host disease after an allogeneic hematopoietic cell transplant.

This clone occurred a few times. Gene and germline names: mouse. Sequencing ends 1 residue short of the CDR3 end; the germline J gene provides the rest. The V and J genes are TRBV23 and TRBJ2-7; the table gives TRBD2 as D, unverified against the DNA. CDR3 length: 15 amino acids. Germline loops: CDR1 KGHTA, CDR2 FQNQQP. CDR3 residues: CSSSQNWGGSYEQYF. The part of the CDR3 DNA that was read is TGCTCCAGCAGTCAAAACTGGGGGGGCTCCTATGAACAGTAC.

Comment on this clone: Gene names are the mouse ones. CDR3 DNA, as far as it was read: TGTGCCAGCACCCGACAGGGGGCAGGGGCTGAGCAGTTC. Translated, it gives CASTRQGAGAEQF. The whole CDR3 is CASTRQGAGAEQFF. The chain couples TRBV26 to TRBJ2-1, with 10 bases aligning to TRBD1. The read ends 1 residue shy of where the CDR3 ends; the end is completed using the germline J gene. Germline V gene data show CDR1 as KGHPV and CDR2 as FQNQEV (reference sequence). The length of the CDR3 is 14 residues. V shed 7 bases, J shed 7 bases, and the junction held 7 bases outside the gene matches.

A few counts support this clone. Gene and germline names: mouse. The CDR3 extends 1 residue past the end of the read, so its final part is completed from the germline J gene. V gene TRBV29 combines with J gene TRBJ1-4; 9 bases fit TRBD1. Trimming removed 3 bases from V and 2 bases from J; junction bases left unmatched: 4. The germline CDR1 and CDR2 sequences are MSHET and SYDVDS. This CDR3 has 16 residues. CDR3 bases read: TGTGCTAGCAGTTTCCCCGACAGGGGGTCCAACGAAAGATTATTT. It encodes CASSFPDRGSNERLF. The whole CDR3 is CASSFPDRGSNERLFF.

This clone is judged medium-sized (0.01 to 0.1%). Mouse gene names apply. The read terminates 1 residue before the CDR3 end, so the remaining end is supplied by the germline J gene. The chain couples TRBV1 to TRBJ2-7; D might be TRBD1 (6 bases). Germline V CDR1 and CDR2: NSQYPW, LRSPGD (reference sequence). CDR3 length: 15 residues. The V and J ends lost 1 base and 0 bases respectively, with 10 bases between them. CDR3 sequence reads: CTCSAVGGSSYEQYF. The sequenced CDR3 bases are TGCACCTGCAGTGCAGTAGGGGGTAGCTCCTATGAACAGTAC.

This clone was counted a few times. Each gene name is a mouse one. CDR3 DNA (partial): TGTGCCTGGAGTCACGGGACTGGGGACTATGAACAGTAC. Protein product: CAWSHGTGDYEQY. In full, the CDR3 is CAWSHGTGDYEQYF. V is TRBV31 and J is TRBJ2-7; TRBD2 aligns across 10 bases. The read is 1 residue too short to cover the CDR3 end, so that end is filled in from the germline J gene. Germline values: CDR1 GKSSPN, CDR2 SITVG. V shed 1 base and J 3 bases; nucleotides not matched to a gene: 3. This CDR3 spans 14 amino acids. Based on the CDR3 plus reference TRBV31 and TRBJ2-7, the full variable domain is AQTIHQWPVAEIKAVGSPLSLGCTIKGKSSPNLYWYWQATGGTLQQLFYSITVGQVESVVQLNLSASRPKDDQFILSTEKLLLSHSGFYLCAWSHGTGDYEQYFGPGTRLTVL.

Note on this clone: Mouse gene names and germline throughout. Read data end 1 residue before the CDR3 end; the end is taken from the germline J gene. The V call is TRBV23, the J call TRBJ1-1; TRBD1 is the table's D call and was not checked against the DNA. CDR1 and CDR2 from the germline V gene are KGHTA and FQNQQP. The CDR3 has 14 amino acids. CDR3 amino acids: CSSSQSPTGREVFF. CDR3 DNA, as far as it was read: TGCTCCAGCAGTCAATCGCCGACAGGGAGGGAAGTCTTC.

For this clone: Germline and genes here are mouse. The read comes to an end 1 residue before the CDR3 does, leaving the germline J gene to fill in the end. This chain joins TRBV15 and TRBJ2-4; D is ambiguous. Germline lookup yields CDR1 SGHND and CDR2 FRSKSL. V shed 5 bases and J shed 0 bases, with 6 bases lying between them. There are 13 residues in the CDR3. The sequenced CDR3 bases are TGTGCCAGCAGTCCATCTAGTCAAAACACCTTGTAC. This codes for CASSPSSQNTLY. The complete CDR3 sequence is CASSPSSQNTLYF.

This clone is labeled medium-sized (0.01 to 0.1%). Gene labels here are mouse ones. Read sequence stops 1 residue before the CDR3 end, and the germline J gene provides the missing end. The chain employs TRBV19 and TRBJ1-5; 7 bases map to TRBD1. This CDR3 region has 15 residues. In germline, CDR1 is FNHDT, CDR2 SITEND (reference sequence). Trimming removed 4 bases from V and 3 bases from J; junction bases left unmatched: 7. The sequenced CDR3 bases are TGTGCCAGCAGTGGGGCTGGGGACAGCAACCAGGCTCCGCTT. Amino acid sequence: CASSGAGDSNQAPL. Given in full, the CDR3 is CASSGAGDSNQAPLF.

This clone was observed a handful of times. The gene symbols are mouse symbols. The missing CDR3 end, 1 residue past where the read stops, is filled in from the germline J gene. V gene TRBV1 combines with J gene TRBJ2-7, with TRBD2 matching 10 bases. The CDR3 sequence is 15 residues long. V lost 0 bases to trimming and J lost 4 bases; unmatched junction nucleotides: 3. The germline V gene encodes CDR1 NSQYPW and CDR2 LRSPGD (reference sequence). The covered CDR3 bases are TGCACCTGCAGTGCAGACCGGACTGGGGGATATGAACAGTAC. Protein sequence: CTCSADRTGGYEQY. The whole CDR3 reads CTCSADRTGGYEQYF.

To note about this clone: All gene names here are mouse names. The CDR3 is cut off 1 residue early in the read; its end comes from the germline J gene. V usage is TRBV26 and J usage is TRBJ2-3; 8 nucleotides line up with TRBD1. V dropped 6 bases and J dropped 4; count of bases not matched to a gene: 9. The CDR3 has 15 amino acids. CDR1 and CDR2 (germline): KGHPV, FQNQEV (reference sequence). The sequenced part of the CDR3 DNA is TGTGCCAGCAGCCGACAGGGGAACCCCTCAGAAACGCTGTAT. Protein: CASSRQGNPSETLY. The whole CDR3 protein reads CASSRQGNPSETLYF.

As regards this clone: The gene names given are mouse names. The CDR3 end is not reached by the read, which stops 1 residue before it; the germline J gene fills it in. This chain joins TRBV16 and TRBJ2-4; 8 bases are shared with TRBD2. V dropped 5 bases and J dropped 0; count of bases not matched to a gene: 7. CDR3 length: 16 amino acids. Germline CDR1 SGHSA, CDR2 FRNQAP. Partial CDR3 DNA: TGTGCAAGCAGCCCCAGACTGGGGACTAGTCAAAACACCTTGTAC. Protein sequence: CASSPRLGTSQNTLY. In full, the CDR3 is CASSPRLGTSQNTLYF.

With respect to this clone: All gene names here are mouse names. The read ends 1 residue early relative to the CDR3; the germline J gene fills the gap. The rearrangement joins TRBV16 to TRBJ2-5; 8 bases align to TRBD1. With V trimmed by 5 bases and J by 2 bases, 3 bases remained unmatched. This CDR3 comprises 14 residues. From germline, CDR1 is SGHSA and CDR2 FRNQAP. This CDR3 is CASSTQGGQDTQYF. The sequenced part of the CDR3 DNA is TGTGCAAGCAGCACACAGGGGGGCCAAGACACCCAGTAC.

This clone was found a few times. Genes here carry mouse names. Read sequence stops 1 residue before the CDR3 end, and the germline J gene provides the missing end. The rearrangement links TRBV26 to TRBJ2-5; 9 positions agree with TRBD1. V lost 4 bases, J lost 2 bases, and 4 bases stayed unmatched. The CDR3 consists of 15 residues. Looked up from germline, CDR1 is KGHPV and CDR2 is FQNQEV (reference sequence). The CDR3 loop reads CASSQQGAVQDTQYF. The covered CDR3 bases are TGTGCCAGCAGTCAACAGGGGGCCGTCCAAGACACCCAGTAC.

A remark on this clone: Germline and genes here are mouse. The missing CDR3 end, 1 residue past where the read stops, is filled in from the germline J gene. The chain couples TRBV13-1 to TRBJ2-4; TRBD2 matches at 8 bases. V lost 7 bases to trimming and J lost 1 base; unmatched junction nucleotides: 2. CDR1 is NSHNY and CDR2 is SYGAGN in the germline V gene. The CDR3 runs 13 residues. Partial CDR3 DNA: TGTGCCAGCGCACTGGGGGGTCAAAACACCTTGTAC. This encodes CASALGGQNTLY. The entire CDR3 protein reads CASALGGQNTLYF.

In the case of this clone: Mouse gene names apply. The missing CDR3 end, 1 residue past where the read stops, is filled in from the germline J gene. This rearrangement joins TRBV4 to TRBJ1-1, with 7 positions matching TRBD1. The ends lost 5 bases at V and 3 bases at J; junction bases unmatched: 3. CDR1 and CDR2 (germline): LGHDT, YNNKQL (reference sequence). This CDR3 has 13 amino acids. The CDR3 sequence: CASSPGQYTEVFF. The sequenced CDR3 bases are TGTGCCAGCAGCCCGGGACAGTACACAGAAGTCTTC.